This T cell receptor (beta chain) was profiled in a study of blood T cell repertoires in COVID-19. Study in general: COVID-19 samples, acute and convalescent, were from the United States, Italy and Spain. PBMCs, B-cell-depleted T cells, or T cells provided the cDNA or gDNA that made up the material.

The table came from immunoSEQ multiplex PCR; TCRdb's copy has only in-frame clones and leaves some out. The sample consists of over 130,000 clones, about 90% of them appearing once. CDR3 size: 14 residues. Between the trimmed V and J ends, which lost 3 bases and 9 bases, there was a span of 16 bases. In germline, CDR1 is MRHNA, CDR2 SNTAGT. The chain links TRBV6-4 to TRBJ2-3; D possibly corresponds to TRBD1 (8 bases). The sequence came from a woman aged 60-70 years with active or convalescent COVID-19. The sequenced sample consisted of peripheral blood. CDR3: CASSENTGGGTQYF. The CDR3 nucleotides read TGTGCCAGCAGTGAAAACACAGGGGGAGGGACGCAGTATTTT.